The sample holds a few counts of the clone carrying this T cell receptor beta chain. The CDR3 extends over 15 amino acids. From germline, CDR1 is LNHDA and CDR2 SQIVND (reference sequence). Trimming took 5 bases from V and 0 from J; bases not matched to a gene: 5. The data originate from a study of T cells in Graves' hyperthyroidism and ophthalmopathy. The TCR beta CDR3 regions underwent amplification using RNA transcripts as the source. First-round RT-PCR targeting the TCR CDR3 was performed with the HTBI primer set. Via MiXCR, TCRdb re-called the multiplex PCR reads, giving one row per CDR3 protein. The repertoire consists of some 600,000 distinct CDR3 sequences, with about 15% occurring once and the leading ten covering more than 5%.

The chain joins TRBV19 to TRBJ2-7, with 9 nucleotides matching TRBD1. The TCR was taken from a woman between 25 and 40 years old with Graves' hyperthyroidism that later progressed to Graves' ophthalmopathy. The sequencing input was blood. DNA for the CDR3: TGTGCCAGTAGTGCCGGACAGGGGCCCTCCTACGAGCAGTACTTC. Translating it yields CASSAGQGPSYEQYF. The full variable domain, completed using reference TRBV19 and TRBJ2-7, is DGGITQSPKYLFRKEGQNVTLSCEQNLNHDAMYWYRQDPGQGLRLIYYSQIVNDFQKGDIAEGYSVSREKKESFPLTVTSAQKNPTAFYLCASSAGQGPSYEQYFGPGTRLTVT.